This TCR beta chain was captured in a study of PD-1 blockade in classical Hodgkin lymphoma. The germline CDR1 and CDR2 sequences are SEHNR and FQNEAQ (reference sequence). This CDR3 is 12 amino acids long. Whole-study findings and limits: Individuals initiating nivolumab under 1 year after ASCT were excluded.

Assay: immunoSEQ multiplex PCR; the TCRdb copy retains only in-frame clones and omits some. Among fewer than 55,000 clones listed, roughly 80% were seen once. Sample time point: cycle 4 day 1 (C4D1), after 5 to 7 weeks of nivolumab. Exposure to brentuximab vedotin varied, and each patient had relapsed following autologous stem cell transplantation. This clone was recorded a few times. The antigen is unknown. A junction end diverges from the germline sequence, so it may reflect a read error. The V call is TRBV7-9, the J call TRBJ1-2, with no clear D. This clonotype was obtained from a human donor with classical Hodgkin lymphoma. The sequencing here drew on peripheral blood mononuclear cells (PBMCs), taken before the fourth cycle of nivolumab. This CDR3 is CASSWVEAQTNF. DNA of the CDR3: TGTGCCAGCAGCTGGGTGGAGGCACAAACCAACTTC.